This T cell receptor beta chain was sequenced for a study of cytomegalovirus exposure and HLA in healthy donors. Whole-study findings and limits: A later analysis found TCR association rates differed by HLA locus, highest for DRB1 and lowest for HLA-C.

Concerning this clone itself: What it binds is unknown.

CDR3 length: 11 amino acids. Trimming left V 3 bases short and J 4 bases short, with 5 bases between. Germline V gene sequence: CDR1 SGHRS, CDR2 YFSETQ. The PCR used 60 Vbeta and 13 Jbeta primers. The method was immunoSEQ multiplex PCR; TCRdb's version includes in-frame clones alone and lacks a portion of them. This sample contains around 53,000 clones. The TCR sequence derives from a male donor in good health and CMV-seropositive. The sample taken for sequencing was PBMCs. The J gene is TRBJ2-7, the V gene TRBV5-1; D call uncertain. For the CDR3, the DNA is TGCGCCAGCAGCTCAGTTTACGAGCAGTACTTC. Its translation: CASSSVYEQYF.